Each of the 7 T cell receptor beta chains below was sequenced from the same sample in a study of T-cell memory formation after mild COVID-19. Using its own MiXCR run on the 5' RACE reads, TCRdb lists one record per CDR3 protein. The sample shows roughly 170,000 distinct CDR3 sequences, over 20% of them seen only once. Specimen: PBMCs or a T cell subset sorted from them (not recorded which). The receptors were gathered from an adult woman who had mild COVID-19 (a few samples of this study predate the infection). Cell type and time point are not known.

There are a few counts of this clonotype. For the CDR3, the DNA is TGCAGTGCCGGCCGGGACAGATCTAACACCGGGGAGCTGTTTTTT. This sequence encodes CSAGRDRSNTGELFF. This chain joins TRBV20-1 and TRBJ2-2, with 7 bases matching TRBD1. The CDR3 runs 15 residues. Germline trimming cut 6 bases from V and 2 bases from J; bases unmatched to any gene: 9. Germline V gene data show CDR1 as DFQATT and CDR2 as SNEGSKA (reference sequence).

This sequence joins TRBV27 and TRBJ1-1, with D perhaps matching TRBD1 (5 bases). The CDR3 spans 13 residues. The V end was cut by 2 bases, the J end by 7 bases, with 11 bases between. Germline V lookup: CDR1 MNHEY, CDR2 SMNVEV (reference sequence). The CDR3 reads CASSLDRQYEAFF. The DNA for the CDR3 is TGTGCCAGCAGTTTAGACAGACAGTATGAAGCTTTCTTT.

This clonotype was seen more than once but under ten times. This chain uses TRBV25-1 with TRBJ2-5; 7 bases are a match to TRBD1. The CDR3 length is 15 residues. The germline gives CDR1 MGHDK, CDR2 SYGVNS. V lost 1 base to trimming and J lost 5 bases; unmatched junction nucleotides: 7. The CDR3 is CASSEFEGASETQYF. For the CDR3, the DNA is TGTGCCAGCAGTGAATTCGAGGGGGCCAGTGAGACCCAGTACTTC.

V and J are TRBV7-9 and TRBJ2-1; D uncertain. This CDR3 has 11 amino acids. CDR1 is SEHNR and CDR2 is FQNEAQ in the germline V gene (reference sequence). V shed 5 bases and J shed 10 bases, with 9 bases lying between them. The CDR3 DNA follows: TGTGCCAGCAGCCCCCGCCCGGAGCAGTTCTTC. Encoded protein: CASSPRPEQFF.

The sample holds a few counts of this clonotype. The gene calls are TRBV7-9 and TRBJ2-4; 10 bases fit TRBD2. J lost 8 bases, V lost 9 bases, and 16 bases had no gene match. The germline V gene encodes CDR1 SEHNR and CDR2 FQNEAQ (reference sequence). The length of the CDR3 is 16 residues. The CDR3 coding sequence is TGTGCCAGTACGACCCTTGGGCTAGCGGGAGATGACATTCAGTACTTC. Protein product: CASTTLGLAGDDIQYF. Supplemented by reference TRBV7-9 and TRBJ2-4, the full variable domain reads DTGVSQNPRHKITKRGQNVTFRCDPISEHNRLYWYRQTLGQGPEFLTYFQNEAQLEKSRLLSDRFSAERPKGSFSTLEIQRTEQGDSAMYLCASTTLGLAGDDIQYFGAGTRLSVL.

This clonotype is deemed medium-sized. This chain connects TRBV5-1 to TRBJ2-7, with no clear D. V was cut by 0 bases and J by 5 bases, with 9 bases left in between. CDR1 SGHRS and CDR2 YFSETQ come from the germline V gene. The length of the CDR3 is 13 residues. In nucleotides, the CDR3 is TGCGCCAGCAGCTTGGAAATATTGGACGAGCAGTACTTC. Its translation is CASSLEILDEQYF.

This clonotype was seen a single time. V usage is TRBV20-1 and J usage is TRBJ1-2; D perhaps matches TRBD1 (6 bases). CDR3 length: 13 residues. V gave up 3 bases and J gave up 8 bases, with 16 bases separating them. Germline values: CDR1 DFQATT, CDR2 SNEGSKA (reference sequence). The CDR3 is CSARYRVFDGYTF. CDR3 bases: TGCAGTGCTAGGTACAGGGTTTTCGACGGCTACACCTTC.